These 32 T cell receptor beta chains share one sample of origin, sequenced in a study of early T cells in non-severe SARS-CoV-2 infection. TCRdb re-called the 5' RACE reads through MiXCR, storing one row per CDR3 protein. The data contain 55,000 to 65,000 distinct CDR3 sequences, roughly 13% of them singletons. The starting material was whole blood, obtained at baseline. The receptors stem from an adult who was a healthcare worker with PCR-confirmed SARS-CoV-2 infection or an uninfected control (not recorded which).

This clonotype was seen a few times. CDR3 nucleotides: TGTGCCAGCAGTTTATCTTTCGGACAGGGGTACTACGAGCAGTACTTC. Translation: CASSLSFGQGYYEQYF. The V and J genes are TRBV27 and TRBJ2-7; 9 nucleotides match TRBD1. The CDR3 has 16 amino acids. Germline values: CDR1 MNHEY, CDR2 SMNVEV (reference sequence). Unmatched junction bases numbered 6, after V lost 0 bases and J lost 3 bases.

This chain connects TRBV18 to TRBJ1-1; no clear D. Germline V gene lookup returns CDR1 KGHSH and CDR2 LQKENI. Trimming cost V 3 bases and J 5 bases, with 7 bases left between them. The CDR3 extends over 12 amino acids. CDR3 residues: CASSPPGTEAFF. CDR3 nucleotide sequence: TGTGCCAGCTCACCCCCGGGGACTGAAGCTTTCTTT.

This clonotype was seen ten or more times. J is TRBJ1-3 and V is TRBV7-8, with D tentatively TRBD1 (6 bases). The CDR3 covers 16 residues. Deletions cut 2 bases from V and 4 bases from J, with 15 bases between. The germline CDR1 and CDR2 sequences are SGHVS and FQNEAQ. The CDR3 protein is CASSLPLWGLGNTIYF. The CDR3, as DNA: TGTGCCAGCAGCTTACCCCTTTGGGGGCTCGGAAACACCATATATTTT. Full variable domain (outside the CDR3, taken from reference TRBV7-8 and TRBJ1-3): GAGVSQSPRYKVAKRGQDVALRCDPISGHVSLFWYQQALGQGPEFLTYFQNEAQLDKSGLPSDRFFAERPEGSVSTLKIQRTQQEDSAVYLCASSLPLWGLGNTIYFGEGSWLTVV.

The chain combines TRBV5-4 with TRBJ2-2, with unresolved D. CDR1 is SGHNT, CDR2 YYREEE, per germline (reference sequence). The V end lost 0 bases, the J end lost 5 bases, and 5 bases lay between the germline ends. This CDR3 contains 13 residues. This CDR3 reads CASSLARTGELFF. The CDR3 nucleotides are TGTGCCAGCAGCTTGGCCCGTACCGGGGAGCTGTTTTTT.

Concerning this clonotype: The CDR3 carries no conserved terminal phenylalanine or tryptophan, so it likely arises from a read error. The chain links TRBV7-2 to TRBJ1-2; a weak D match, TRBD1 (6 bases). Trimming removed 0 bases at V and 5 bases at J, with 13 bases between. The CDR3 is made up of 15 amino acids. CDR1 is SGHTA, CDR2 FQGNSA, per germline. The CDR3, as DNA: TGTGCCAGCAGCTTAGCCCAGGACAGTTTTTATGGCTACACCCTC. Protein: CASSLAQDSFYGYTL.

This clonotype was seen ten or more times. The chain joins TRBV20-1 to TRBJ2-3; D gene ambiguous. The CDR3 loop spans 15 amino acids. Trimming took 1 base from V and 0 from J, leaving 11 bases between them. CDR1 and CDR2 (germline): DFQATT, SNEGSKA (reference sequence). CDR3 protein: CSARAGAISTDTQYF. CDR3 coding DNA: TGCAGTGCTAGAGCCGGAGCTATCAGCACAGATACGCAGTATTTT.

V usage is TRBV6-2 or TRBV6-3 and J usage is TRBJ2-3; tentative D call: TRBD2 (5 bases). CDR1 is MNHEY, CDR2 SVGEGT, per germline. The length of the CDR3 is 17 residues. V gave up 6 bases and J gave up 1 base, with 20 bases separating them. CDR3 loop: CASRPDYSPLRTDTQYF. CDR3 in DNA: TGTGCCAGCAGACCTGACTACAGCCCCCTTCGCACAGATACGCAGTATTTT.

This clonotype was counted a few times. The rearrangement uses TRBV18 and TRBJ2-5; 7 bases match TRBD1. J was trimmed by 5 bases and V by 3 bases; bases with no gene match: 9. Per the germline V gene, CDR1 is KGHSH and CDR2 is LQKENI. The CDR3 runs 15 residues. CDR3 nucleotides: TGTGCCAGCTCACCTTTCGACAGGGAATTTGAGACCCAGTACTTC. Its translation: CASSPFDREFETQYF.

V and J are TRBV7-2 and TRBJ2-1, with 10 nucleotides matching TRBD1. From germline, CDR1 is SGHTA and CDR2 FQGNSA. The CDR3 covers 15 residues. The V segment lost 3 bases and the J segment 7 bases; nucleotides outside the gene matches: 6. The CDR3 sequence: CASSFRQGAVNEQFF. The CDR3 DNA follows: TGTGCCAGCAGCTTTCGACAGGGGGCGGTGAATGAGCAGTTCTTC. The full variable domain, its missing parts supplied by reference TRBV7-2 and TRBJ2-1, is GAGVSQSPSNKVTEKGKDVELRCDPISGHTALYWYRQSLGQGLEFLIYFQGNSAPDKSGLPSDRFSAERTGGSVSTLTIQRTQQEDSAVYLCASSFRQGAVNEQFFGPGTRLTVL.

The V and J genes are TRBV4-2 and TRBJ2-2, with D perhaps matching TRBD2 (6 bases). The CDR3 totals 16 residues. V was shortened by 0 bases and J by 5 bases, with 13 bases between the two germline ends. The V gene's germline CDR1 is LGHNA and CDR2 YNFKEQ. The CDR3 DNA reads as TGTGCCAGCAGCCAAGAGCTGTTTGGGGGGACCGGGGAGCTGTTTTTT. Protein: CASSQELFGGTGELFF.

The chain links TRBV29-1 to TRBJ1-6; unclear D gene. This CDR3 contains 13 residues. V was trimmed by 4 bases and J by 7 bases, leaving 11 bases between them. The germline V gene has CDR1 SQVTM and CDR2 ANQGSEA. CDR3: CSVVDGYNSPLHF. Written as DNA, the CDR3 is TGCAGCGTTGTGGACGGATACAATTCACCCCTCCACTTT.

The gene calls are TRBV19 and TRBJ1-4; D is ambiguous. The CDR3 totals 15 residues. The V and J ends lost 5 bases and 5 bases respectively, with 15 bases between them. Per the germline V gene, CDR1 is LNHDA and CDR2 is SQIVND (reference sequence). CDR3 residues: CASSLYGVENEKLFF. Here the CDR3 DNA reads TGTGCCAGTAGTCTCTACGGAGTCGAGAATGAAAAACTGTTTTTT. The full variable domain, rest sourced from reference TRBV19 and TRBJ1-4, is DGGITQSPKYLFRKEGQNVTLSCEQNLNHDAMYWYRQDPGQGLRLIYYSQIVNDFQKGDIAEGYSVSREKKESFPLTVTSAQKNPTAFYLCASSLYGVENEKLFFGSGTQLSVL.

This clonotype was found many times. The rearrangement links TRBV2 to TRBJ2-7; 8 bases line up with TRBD1. CDR3 length: 13 amino acids. Per the germline V gene, CDR1 is SNHLY and CDR2 is FYNNEI. Unmatched junction bases numbered 10, after V lost 10 bases and J lost 5 bases. The CDR3 DNA sequence: TGTGCCACAGGGGGCCTAAGGGTCGACGAGCAGTACTTC. It specifies CATGGLRVDEQYF.

Only a few counts were recorded for this clonotype. The chain employs TRBV20-1 and TRBJ2-7; 8 bases match TRBD1. The germline V gene has CDR1 DFQATT and CDR2 SNEGSKA (reference sequence). CDR3 length: 15 amino acids. Germline trimming cut 4 bases from V and 4 bases from J; bases unmatched to any gene: 12. CDR3 sequence (DNA): TGCAGTGCTACCAGCCTGGGACAGGCCATTTACGAGCAGTACTTC. Encoded protein: CSATSLGQAIYEQYF.

This clonotype was observed a handful of times. The rearrangement links TRBV18 to TRBJ2-1; D perhaps matches TRBD1 (6 bases). Trimming pared 5 bases from V and 3 bases from J, leaving 11 bases between. Germline values: CDR1 KGHSH, CDR2 LQKENI. The CDR3 totals 14 residues. This CDR3 reads CASSRTANYNEQFF. The DNA of the CDR3 is TGTGCCAGCTCAAGGACAGCTAACTACAATGAGCAGTTCTTC. Combining the CDR3 with reference TRBV18 and TRBJ2-1 gives the whole variable domain NAGVMQNPRHLVRRRGQEARLRCSPMKGHSHVYWYRQLPEEGLKFMVYLQKENIIDESGMPKERFSAEFPKEGPSILRIQQVVRGDSAAYFCASSRTANYNEQFFGPGTRLTVL.

This clonotype came up a few times. V gene TRBV7-2 combines with J gene TRBJ2-5, with D perhaps being TRBD1 or TRBD2 (6 bases each). The CDR3 has 14 amino acids. V lost 3 bases, J lost 4 bases, and 12 bases lay in between. Germline V lookup: CDR1 SGHTA, CDR2 FQGNSA. CDR3 region: CASSLFGGVETQYF. The CDR3 DNA reads TGTGCCAGCAGCTTGTTCGGGGGCGTAGAGACCCAGTACTTC.

The chain links TRBV10-2 to TRBJ2-6, with D possibly TRBD1 on 6 matching bases. CDR3 length equals 16 residues. Trimming shortened V by 7 bases and J by 3 bases, and 16 bases separated the two germline ends. Germline lookup yields CDR1 WSHSY and CDR2 SAAADI. Here the CDR3 reads CASKNKQGGGANVLTF. CDR3 coding DNA: TGCGCCAGCAAGAATAAACAGGGCGGTGGGGCCAACGTCCTGACTTTC.

The chain links TRBV18 to TRBJ2-1; 10 bases are shared with TRBD2. This CDR3 spans 15 amino acids. Germline V gene lookup returns CDR1 KGHSH and CDR2 LQKENI. J lost 6 bases, V lost 3 bases, and 5 bases had no gene match. The CDR3 sequence is CASSPLASGGNEQFF. CDR3 bases: TGTGCCAGCTCACCTTTGGCTAGCGGGGGCAATGAGCAGTTCTTC.

This chain connects TRBV3-1 to TRBJ2-3, with D hard to call. Germline-derived CDR1 and CDR2 are LGHDT and YNNKEL (reference sequence). The CDR3 loop spans 14 amino acids. The ends were cut back, 6 bases at V and 0 bases at J, with 10 bases in the middle. The CDR3 protein is CASSHFTSTDTQYF. The CDR3 nucleotides read TGTGCCAGCAGTCACTTTACTAGCACAGATACGCAGTATTTT.

This clonotype was recorded many times. The genes are TRBV20-1 and TRBJ2-5; weak D call: TRBD2 (6 bases). The CDR3 is 14 amino acids. Per the germline V gene, CDR1 is DFQATT and CDR2 is SNEGSKA (reference sequence). The V end lost 0 bases, the J end lost 5 bases, and 13 bases lay between the germline ends. DNA of the CDR3: TGCAGTGCTAGAGATCAAGGGAGGACGGAGACCCAGTACTTC. Residues: CSARDQGRTETQYF.

This clonotype appeared a single time. The genes are TRBV15 and TRBJ2-2; 7 bases match TRBD1. Looked up from germline, CDR1 is LNHNV and CDR2 is YYDKDF (reference sequence). The CDR3 is made up of 14 amino acids. V gave up 8 bases and J gave up 4 bases; unmatched junction bases: 7. DNA for the CDR3: TGTGCCACCGCGGACAGGAGGAGCACCGGGGAGCTGTTTTTT. This sequence encodes CATADRRSTGELFF.

This clonotype has a handful of counts. The chain uses TRBV7-9 and TRBJ1-2, with D perhaps matching TRBD1 (5 bases). The germline CDR1 and CDR2 sequences are SEHNR and FQNEAQ (reference sequence). The CDR3 has 15 residues. V shed 6 bases and J shed 3 bases, with 17 bases lying between them. The CDR3 spells CASRLPGREDYGYTF. The CDR3 region has the DNA TGTGCCAGCAGGCTACCGGGACGTGAGGACTATGGCTACACCTTC.

This clonotype came up many times. J is TRBJ2-7 and V is TRBV28; the D gene is possibly TRBD2 (5 bases). Trimming cost V 2 bases and J 2 bases, with 10 bases left between them. CDR3 length equals 14 residues. Germline assignment: CDR1 MDHEN and CDR2 SYDVKM. The CDR3 here is CASSLAGPTYEQYF. The CDR3 coding sequence is TGTGCCAGCAGTTTAGCGGGTCCAACCTACGAGCAGTACTTC.

This clonotype was picked up a small number of times. The V call is TRBV7-2, the J call TRBJ2-7, with no clear D. Germline CDR1 and CDR2: SGHTA and FQGNSA. This CDR3 spans 15 amino acids. Trimming removed 5 bases at V and 1 base at J, with 15 bases between. The CDR3 sequence: CASSPGSQLSYEQYF. CDR3 DNA: TGTGCCAGCAGCCCTGGATCCCAGCTATCCTACGAGCAGTACTTC. The entire variable domain, with the rest obtained from reference TRBV7-2 and TRBJ2-7, is as follows: GAGVSQSPSNKVTEKGKDVELRCDPISGHTALYWYRQSLGQGLEFLIYFQGNSAPDKSGLPSDRFSAERTGGSVSTLTIQRTQQEDSAVYLCASSPGSQLSYEQYFGPGTRLTVT.

The V call is TRBV20-1, the J call TRBJ1-6; D perhaps matches TRBD1 (5 bases). This CDR3 spans 12 amino acids. CDR1 and CDR2 from the germline V gene are DFQATT and SNEGSKA (reference sequence). V lost 6 bases to trimming and J lost 14 bases, with 17 bases between them. In nucleotides, the CDR3 is TGCAGTGCAAGACAGTCCCCTGTGTCCCTCCACTTT. Translation: CSARQSPVSLHF.

As DNA, the CDR3 is TGTGCCAGCGCCGTCAAGGGCACTGAAGCTTTCTTT. It specifies CASAVKGTEAFF. V and J are TRBV6-6 and TRBJ1-1; the D is unclear. The V gene's germline CDR1 is MNHNY and CDR2 SVGAGI (reference sequence). The V gene lost 8 bases and the J gene lost 4 bases, with 11 bases spanning the gap. The CDR3 totals 12 residues.

J is TRBJ2-1 and V is TRBV18; the D is unclear. Trimming took off 3 bases at V and 9 bases at J, with 12 bases between the two ends. This CDR3 is 13 amino acids long. Germline CDR1 KGHSH, CDR2 LQKENI. CDR3 amino acids: CASSPTDGSEQFF. In DNA form, the CDR3 reads TGTGCCAGCTCACCCACGGATGGCAGTGAGCAGTTCTTC.

This clonotype has at least ten counts. The gene calls are TRBV6-6 and TRBJ2-3; D ambiguous. CDR1 is MNHNY and CDR2 is SVGAGI in the germline V gene (reference sequence). The V end lost 2 bases, the J end lost 5 bases, and 8 bases lay between the germline ends. CDR3 length: 13 residues. CDR3 in amino acids: CASSYRVIDTQYF. CDR3 nucleotides: TGTGCCAGCAGTTACCGGGTTATAGATACGCAGTATTTT.

The chain couples TRBV7-8 to TRBJ2-7; 7 nucleotides line up with TRBD1. CDR3 length: 14 amino acids. Germline values: CDR1 SGHVS, CDR2 FQNEAQ. With 3 bases clipped from V and 5 bases from J, the junction kept 7 bases outside the gene matches. The CDR3 spells CASSLGTALNEQYF. CDR3 DNA sequence: TGTGCCAGCAGCTTGGGGACAGCCCTCAACGAGCAGTACTTC.

This clonotype was seen many times. This chain connects TRBV27 to TRBJ1-5; D is unclear. The ends were cut back, 0 bases at V and 3 bases at J, with 3 bases in the middle. Germline-derived CDR1 and CDR2 are MNHEY and SMNVEV (reference sequence). CDR3 size: 13 residues. The CDR3 nucleotides read TGTGCCAGCAGTTTATCCCCCAATCAGCCCCAGCATTTT. Amino acids: CASSLSPNQPQHF.

This clonotype was recorded at least ten times. The V gene is TRBV29-1, the J gene TRBJ1-2, with unresolved D. Germline values: CDR1 SQVTM, CDR2 ANQGSEA. The CDR3 length is 13 residues. Trimming stripped 8 bases from V and 8 bases from J, with 21 bases between. Here the CDR3 DNA reads TGCAGCCCCCTGCGTTGGGGTTCCGAAGGCTACACCTTC. It is translated as CSPLRWGSEGYTF.

This clonotype was seen a few times. The chain combines TRBV27 with TRBJ1-2; 9 nucleotides line up with TRBD1. J lost 0 bases, V lost 5 bases, and 4 bases had no gene match. CDR3 length: 15 residues. The germline V gene encodes CDR1 MNHEY and CDR2 SMNVEV (reference sequence). CDR3 nucleotides: TGTGCCAGCAGTCCGCGGGACAGGGCTAACTATGGCTACACCTTC. It codes for CASSPRDRANYGYTF.